This T cell receptor beta chain emerged from a study of human versus mouse CDR3 diversity and MHC coevolution. Germline CDR1 is SGHTA and CDR2 is FQGNSA. The V and J ends lost 3 bases and 5 bases, in that order; junction bases with no gene match: 6. This CDR3 spans 14 amino acids. Libraries were prepared by immunoSEQ multiplex PCR; TCRdb keeps only in-frame clonotypes and omits some of them. The sample records approximately 81,000 clones, around 95% being singletons. This TCR was sampled from a person aged 25 to 75 in good health. The material sequenced was naive CD4+ T cells from blood. Subset given: CD45RO-negative CD62L-positive naive CD4 T cells. The rearrangement uses TRBV7-2 and TRBJ1-2; 7 bases map to TRBD1. CDR3 residues: CASSLGDSRYGYTF. Written as DNA, the CDR3 is TGTGCCAGCAGCTTGGGGGACAGTAGATATGGCTACACCTTC.